Listed below are T cell receptor beta chains from one sample, sequenced in a study of graft-versus-host responses after intestinal transplantation. Produced via immunoSEQ multiplex PCR; TCRdb's table is partial and in-frame only. The data show about 97,000 clones, more than 80% seen once. Sample: PBMCs, taken 450 to 460 days after intestinal transplant. Source of these receptors: a human patient who received an intestinal transplant, so some T cells may come from the graft donor. Both conserved end residues are part of each CDR3. A D gene is named only where the DNA matches it firmly. Size values are once, few and many counts, or a class for expanded clones, and some rows have none.

cdr3_aa: CSVEFYAGLSPFF
cdr3_nt: TGCAGCGTTGAATTTTATGCAGGCCTGAGCCCTTTCTTT
d_call: -
clone_size: few
v_call: TRBV29-1
j_call: TRBJ1-1

cdr3_aa: CASGWATASNEKLFF
cdr3_nt: TGTGCTAGTGGTTGGGCGACAGCCAGCAATGAAAAACTGTTTTTT
d_call: -
clone_size: -
v_call: TRBV12-5
j_call: TRBJ1-4

cdr3_aa: CAISRISDTGELFF
cdr3_nt: TGTGCCATCAGTCGCATATCGGACACCGGGGAGCTGTTTTTT
d_call: -
clone_size: few
v_call: TRBV10-3
j_call: TRBJ2-2

cdr3_aa: CASSFRVEYNEQFF
cdr3_nt: TGTGCCAGCAGTTTCAGGGTTGAATACAATGAGCAGTTCTTC
d_call: -
clone_size: -
v_call: TRBV7-9
j_call: TRBJ2-1

cdr3_aa: CASSLTGDTEAFF
cdr3_nt: TGCGCCAGCAGCTTGACAGGGGACACTGAAGCTTTCTTT
d_call: TRBD1
clone_size: -
v_call: TRBV5-1
j_call: TRBJ1-1

cdr3_aa: CSALSGTEQYF
cdr3_nt: TGCAGTGCCCTTTCGGGAACGGAGCAGTACTTC
d_call: -
clone_size: -
v_call: TRBV20-1
j_call: TRBJ2-7

cdr3_aa: CASIQQGARSPLHF
cdr3_nt: TGTGCCAGCATCCAACAGGGGGCGAGGTCACCCCTCCACTTT
d_call: TRBD1
clone_size: -
v_call: TRBV6-6
j_call: TRBJ1-6

cdr3_aa: CASSLQGADTQYF
cdr3_nt: TGTGCCAGCAGCTTACAGGGAGCAGATACGCAGTATTTT
d_call: -
clone_size: -
v_call: TRBV7-3
j_call: TRBJ2-3

cdr3_aa: CASSQSTGGYTF
cdr3_nt: TGCGCCAGCAGTCAATCGACGGGTGGCTACACCTTC
d_call: -
clone_size: few
v_call: TRBV23-1
j_call: TRBJ1-2

cdr3_aa: CASSFPGGLAEQFF
cdr3_nt: TGTGCCAGCAGTTTCCCGGGAGGGCTCGCTGAGCAGTTCTTC
d_call: TRBD2
clone_size: -
v_call: TRBV25-1
j_call: TRBJ2-1

cdr3_aa: CAISDRGSFGTEAFF
cdr3_nt: TGTGCCATCAGTGACCGGGGTAGTTTTGGCACTGAAGCTTTCTTT
d_call: -
clone_size: -
v_call: TRBV10-3
j_call: TRBJ1-1

cdr3_aa: CARYQGPRYEQYF
cdr3_nt: TGTGCCAGGTACCAGGGACCCCGTTACGAGCAGTACTTC
d_call: -
clone_size: -
v_call: TRBV6-4
j_call: TRBJ2-7

cdr3_aa: CAISDPGQGRTEAFF
cdr3_nt: TGTGCCATCAGTGACCCGGGACAGGGACGGACTGAAGCTTTCTTT
d_call: TRBD1
clone_size: -
v_call: TRBV10-3
j_call: TRBJ1-1

cdr3_aa: CAISGEGNEQFF
cdr3_nt: TGTGCCATCAGTGGCGAGGGGAATGAGCAGTTCTTC
d_call: -
clone_size: -
v_call: TRBV10-3
j_call: TRBJ2-1

cdr3_aa: CSDGGASTDTQYF
cdr3_nt: TGCAGCGATGGCGGGGCGAGCACAGATACGCAGTATTTT
d_call: -
clone_size: -
v_call: TRBV29-1
j_call: TRBJ2-3

cdr3_aa: CASGPRGVDEQYF
cdr3_nt: TGTGCCAGCGGGCCTCGAGGAGTGGACGAGCAGTACTTC
d_call: -
clone_size: -
v_call: TRBV6-6
j_call: TRBJ2-7

cdr3_aa: CASSSGAGTATEAFF
cdr3_nt: TGTGCCAGCAGCTCTGGCGCAGGGACGGCCACTGAAGCTTTCTTT
d_call: -
clone_size: -
v_call: TRBV5-4
j_call: TRBJ1-1

cdr3_aa: CASSVREETQYF
cdr3_nt: TGTGCCAGCAGTGTTCGAGAAGAGACCCAGTACTTC
d_call: -
clone_size: once
v_call: TRBV2
j_call: TRBJ2-5

cdr3_aa: CASSLGKRDYGYTF
cdr3_nt: TGTGCCAGCAGCTTGGGGAAACGTGACTATGGCTACACCTTC
d_call: -
clone_size: -
v_call: TRBV5-4
j_call: TRBJ1-2

cdr3_aa: CASSLGAGFSGNTIYF
cdr3_nt: TGTGCCAGCAGCTTGGGGGCCGGGTTTTCTGGAAACACCATATATTTT
d_call: -
clone_size: -
v_call: TRBV5-4
j_call: TRBJ1-3

cdr3_aa: CASSQEGGVLWQPQHF
cdr3_nt: TGTGCCAGCAGCCAAGAGGGGGGGGTTCTTTGGCAGCCCCAGCATTTT
d_call: -
clone_size: -
v_call: TRBV4-2
j_call: TRBJ1-5

cdr3_aa: CASSPPQNSPLHF
cdr3_nt: TGTGCCAGCAGTCCACCACAGAATTCACCCCTCCACTTT
d_call: -
clone_size: -
v_call: TRBV6-5
j_call: TRBJ1-6

cdr3_aa: CASSSTDTQYF
cdr3_nt: TGTGCCAGCAGCTCGACAGATACGCAGTATTTT
d_call: -
clone_size: -
v_call: TRBV7-9
j_call: TRBJ2-3

cdr3_aa: CASSPDGQGRQPQHF
cdr3_nt: TGTGCCAGCAGTCCCGACGGACAGGGGCGTCAGCCCCAGCATTTT
d_call: TRBD1
clone_size: -
v_call: TRBV6-6
j_call: TRBJ1-5

cdr3_aa: CASSLGPGQGIRGYTF
cdr3_nt: TGTGCCAGCAGCTTAGGACCGGGACAGGGGATCCGAGGCTACACCTTC
d_call: TRBD1
clone_size: -
v_call: TRBV13
j_call: TRBJ1-2

cdr3_aa: CATSSYGGEVKDTQYF
cdr3_nt: TGTGCCACCAGCAGCTATGGGGGGGAGGTAAAAGATACGCAGTATTTT
d_call: TRBD2
clone_size: -
v_call: TRBV15
j_call: TRBJ2-3

cdr3_aa: CASSYSRADTQYF
cdr3_nt: TGTGCCAGCAGTTACAGTCGAGCGGATACGCAGTATTTT
d_call: -
clone_size: -
v_call: TRBV6-5
j_call: TRBJ2-3

cdr3_aa: CASSYGAEPYGYTF
cdr3_nt: TGTGCCAGCAGCTACGGGGCAGAACCCTATGGCTACACCTTC
d_call: -
clone_size: -
v_call: TRBV5-5
j_call: TRBJ1-2

cdr3_aa: CASSLGGSTGELFF
cdr3_nt: TGTGCCAGCAGCTTAGGGGGGAGCACCGGGGAGCTGTTTTTT
d_call: -
clone_size: -
v_call: TRBV11-3
j_call: TRBJ2-2

cdr3_aa: CASSIGTGAYQPQHF
cdr3_nt: TGTGCCAGTAGTATCGGGACAGGAGCTTATCAGCCCCAGCATTTT
d_call: TRBD1
clone_size: -
v_call: TRBV19
j_call: TRBJ1-5

cdr3_aa: CASSQRSSAAQKLFF
cdr3_nt: TGTGCCAGCAGCCAGCGGTCGAGCGCGGCCCAAAAACTGTTTTTT
d_call: -
clone_size: once
v_call: TRBV6-5
j_call: TRBJ1-4

cdr3_aa: CASRVEDGGNQPQHF
cdr3_nt: TGTGCCAGCAGGGTGGAGGACGGAGGCAATCAGCCCCAGCATTTT
d_call: -
clone_size: -
v_call: TRBV21-1
j_call: TRBJ1-5

cdr3_aa: CASSVAGSNQPQHF
cdr3_nt: TGTGCCAGCAGTGTGGCGGGTAGCAATCAGCCCCAGCATTTT
d_call: -
clone_size: -
v_call: TRBV6-1
j_call: TRBJ1-5

cdr3_aa: CASSRQDPGADTQYF
cdr3_nt: TGTGCCAGTAGTCGACAGGACCCTGGGGCAGATACGCAGTATTTT
d_call: -
clone_size: -
v_call: TRBV19
j_call: TRBJ2-3

cdr3_aa: CASSPPRGTGNEQFF
cdr3_nt: TGTGCCAGCTCACCACCCCGGGGGACGGGCAATGAGCAGTTCTTC
d_call: -
clone_size: -
v_call: TRBV18
j_call: TRBJ2-1

cdr3_aa: CASSLSQTDIMNTEAFF
cdr3_nt: TGTGCCAGCAGCTTATCTCAGACTGATATAATGAACACTGAAGCTTTCTTT
d_call: -
clone_size: once
v_call: TRBV13
j_call: TRBJ1-1

cdr3_aa: CAGRSYEQYF
cdr3_nt: TGTGCGGGCAGGTCCTACGAGCAGTACTTC
d_call: -
clone_size: -
v_call: TRBV18
j_call: TRBJ2-7

cdr3_aa: CASKQGTASYEQYF
cdr3_nt: TGTGCCAGCAAACAGGGGACTGCCTCCTACGAGCAGTACTTC
d_call: -
clone_size: -
v_call: TRBV6-6
j_call: TRBJ2-7

cdr3_aa: CASSPAGSVGEAFF
cdr3_nt: TGTGCCAGCTCACCGGCAGGGTCTGTCGGTGAAGCTTTCTTT
d_call: -
clone_size: -
v_call: TRBV18
j_call: TRBJ1-1

cdr3_aa: CASSSTGGYNEQFF
cdr3_nt: TGCGCCAGCAGTTCTACAGGGGGCTACAATGAGCAGTTCTTC
d_call: TRBD1
clone_size: -
v_call: TRBV10-1
j_call: TRBJ2-1

cdr3_aa: CASSQDFRSSGGQETQYF
cdr3_nt: TGCGCCAGCAGCCAAGATTTTCGGTCTAGCGGGGGCCAAGAGACCCAGTACTTC
d_call: TRBD2
clone_size: -
v_call: TRBV4-1
j_call: TRBJ2-5

cdr3_aa: CSADREGYLHF
cdr3_nt: TGCAGTGCGGACAGGGAAGGTTATCTCCACTTT
d_call: TRBD1
clone_size: -
v_call: TRBV20-1
j_call: TRBJ1-6

cdr3_aa: CASSSWGPTEAFF
cdr3_nt: TGTGCCAGCAGCTCTTGGGGCCCCACTGAAGCTTTCTTT
d_call: -
clone_size: -
v_call: TRBV13
j_call: TRBJ1-1

cdr3_aa: CASSWTGDQETQYF
cdr3_nt: TGCGCCAGCAGCTGGACAGGGGACCAAGAGACCCAGTACTTC
d_call: TRBD1
clone_size: -
v_call: TRBV5-1
j_call: TRBJ2-5

cdr3_aa: CASSYHILGANTEAFF
cdr3_nt: TGTGCCAGCAGTTATCATATTCTGGGTGCGAACACTGAAGCTTTCTTT
d_call: -
clone_size: -
v_call: TRBV6-6
j_call: TRBJ1-1

cdr3_aa: CASSLAPLDSRPYEQYF
cdr3_nt: TGCGCCAGCAGCTTGGCACCGCTGGACAGTAGACCCTACGAGCAGTACTTC
d_call: -
clone_size: -
v_call: TRBV5-1
j_call: TRBJ2-7

cdr3_aa: CASSVGVSNTGELFF
cdr3_nt: TGTGCCAGCAGCGTAGGAGTCTCGAACACCGGGGAGCTGTTTTTT
d_call: -
clone_size: -
v_call: TRBV9
j_call: TRBJ2-2

cdr3_aa: CASSSGQETYNSPLHF
cdr3_nt: TGCGCCAGCAGCTCCGGACAGGAGACCTATAATTCACCCCTCCACTTT
d_call: TRBD1
clone_size: -
v_call: TRBV5-1
j_call: TRBJ1-6

cdr3_aa: CASTPGPFDTGELFF
cdr3_nt: TGCGCCAGCACCCCGGGACCCTTCGACACCGGGGAGCTGTTTTTT
d_call: -
clone_size: -
v_call: TRBV10-1
j_call: TRBJ2-2

cdr3_aa: CASSPGALSVRTEAFF
cdr3_nt: TGTGCCAGCAGCCCAGGGGCCCTGAGCGTACGGACTGAAGCTTTCTTT
d_call: -
clone_size: -
v_call: TRBV4-2
j_call: TRBJ1-1